This TCR beta chain was found in a study of OX40 agonist ivuxolimab in advanced cancers. Study-wide context: At 0.01 to 10 mg/kg, ivuxolimab was administered intravenously to patients every 2 weeks. Each dose-escalation patient presented with hepatocellular carcinoma, melanoma, renal cell or head and neck cancer.

Study-wide points: In the 0.1 to 3.0 mg/kg range, CD4+ and CD8+ blood T cells had expanded clonally by week 6.

The CDR3 loop spans 12 amino acids. V was trimmed by 3 bases and J by 7 bases, leaving 9 bases between them. Germline values: CDR1 LGHNT, CDR2 FRNRAP. Repertoires were generated with immunoSEQ multiplex PCR, while TCRdb's copy carries only in-frame clones and drops some. The table lists roughly 14,000 clones, around 82% of them singletons, with roughly 19% in the top ten. Blood specimens came from baseline, cycle 4 day 1, and cycle 7 day 1. As to this clone: Its specificity is unknown.

This sequence joins TRBV12-5 and TRBJ1-1; no definite D call. The sample here was CD4+ or CD8+ T cells sorted from blood, taken in a trial of the OX40 agonist ivuxolimab. This TCR derives from an adult with an advanced solid tumor such as melanoma, head and neck, liver or kidney cancer. The CDR3 DNA reads TGTGCTAGTGGTTTCCTCGACGGTGAAGCTTTCTTT. This codes for CASGFLDGEAFF. Complete variable domain (other parts from reference TRBV12-5 and TRBJ1-1): DARVTQTPRHKVTEMGQEVTMRCQPILGHNTVFWYRQTMMQGLELLAYFRNRAPLDDSGMPKDRFSAEMPDATLATLKIQPSEPRDSAVYFCASGFLDGEAFFGQGTRLTVV.